The clone carrying this T cell receptor beta chain has only one observation. Its antigen is as yet unknown. Some clones are missing from TCRdb's copy, which holds only in-frame ones; the method was immunoSEQ multiplex PCR. This table holds about 29,000 clones, approximately 84% found once. The data were obtained in a study of early stage breast cancer tumors. Study in general: About 80% of the 16 invasive tumors were ER+, PR+ and HER2-. Study observations and caveats: Tumors had about 2.5-fold higher T cell density and higher clonality than adjacent normal breast tissue.

The ends were cut back, 5 bases at V and 3 bases at J, with 11 bases in the middle. CDR1 and CDR2 (germline): MNHEY, SMNVEV (reference sequence). The CDR3 loop spans 14 amino acids. The sequence was collected from a person aged 45-65 years with breast cancer. Sequences were obtained from blood. The genes are TRBV27 and TRBJ1-3; D gene ambiguous. This CDR3 is CASSAGSLGNTIYF. The DNA for the CDR3 is TGTGCCAGCAGTGCTGGTTCCCTTGGAAACACCATATATTTT.